The present T cell receptor beta chain was sequenced within a study of blood T cell repertoires in COVID-19. Study as a whole: Material from acute and convalescent COVID-19 was sourced from the United States, Italy and Spain.

The V end lost 7 bases, the J end lost 4 bases, and 13 bases lay between the germline ends. CDR1 is MDHEN, CDR2 SYDVKM, per germline. The CDR3 has 13 amino acids. Methods used by the authors: From reference gene primer amplification, estimates of nucleated cell counts were derived. Sequencing was performed with immunoSEQ multiplex PCR; in TCRdb, only in-frame clones are kept and a portion is missing. That table supplies the V and J calls and clone size; D and trimming were determined from the DNA. The table shows approximately 47,000 clones, with 90% occurring only once. The chain uses TRBV28 and TRBJ1-1; weak D call: TRBD1 (5 bases). This receptor was identified in an older man with active COVID-19. The sample consisted of peripheral blood. The CDR3 nucleotides are TGTGCCAGCATCTGGGGGGTGGGCACTGAAGCTTTCTTT. Its protein is CASIWGVGTEAFF.